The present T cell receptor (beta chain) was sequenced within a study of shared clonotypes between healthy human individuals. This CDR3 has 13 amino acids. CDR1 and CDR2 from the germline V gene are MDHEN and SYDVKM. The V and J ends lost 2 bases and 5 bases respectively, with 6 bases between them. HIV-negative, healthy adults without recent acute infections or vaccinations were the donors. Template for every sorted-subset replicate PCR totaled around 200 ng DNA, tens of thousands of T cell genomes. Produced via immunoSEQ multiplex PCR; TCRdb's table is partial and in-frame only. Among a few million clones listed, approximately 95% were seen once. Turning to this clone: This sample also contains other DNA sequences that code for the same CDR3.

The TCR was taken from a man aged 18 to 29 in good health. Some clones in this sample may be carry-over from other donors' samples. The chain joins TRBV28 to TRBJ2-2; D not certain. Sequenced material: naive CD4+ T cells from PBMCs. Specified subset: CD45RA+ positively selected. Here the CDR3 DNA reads TGTGCCAGCAGTTTAAGTAGTACCGGGGAGCTGTTTTTT. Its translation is CASSLSSTGELFF.